The sequence of this T cell receptor (beta chain) was determined in a study of T cell responses to AZD1222 COVID-19 vaccine. Study observations and caveats: It should be noted that donors were predominantly white British and more often female, and clonal diversity was possibly underestimated. It was only a handful of AZD1222 recipients who were seropositive at baseline. Samples come after the peak T cell response, not at day 14. Reports indicate that nearly half of spike-specific TCRs are directed at unmutated variant regions.

Remarks on this clone: The antigen remains undetermined.

Measured with immunoSEQ multiplex PCR; TCRdb has only the in-frame clones, and not every one. The table has 120,000 or so clones, 92% seen once. The CDR3 has 15 residues. V dropped 4 bases and J dropped 3 bases, with 14 bases sitting between them. CDR1 is LGHNA, CDR2 YNFKEQ, per germline. The chain employs TRBV4-2 and TRBJ2-3; tentative D call: TRBD2 (5 bases). Source: peripheral blood, taken on day 0 of AZD1222 vaccination. The TCR sequence derives from an adult in good health. The DNA for the CDR3 is TGTGCCAGCAGCCGGGATCCGGGATCGACAGATACGCAGTATTTT. It is translated as CASSRDPGSTDTQYF.